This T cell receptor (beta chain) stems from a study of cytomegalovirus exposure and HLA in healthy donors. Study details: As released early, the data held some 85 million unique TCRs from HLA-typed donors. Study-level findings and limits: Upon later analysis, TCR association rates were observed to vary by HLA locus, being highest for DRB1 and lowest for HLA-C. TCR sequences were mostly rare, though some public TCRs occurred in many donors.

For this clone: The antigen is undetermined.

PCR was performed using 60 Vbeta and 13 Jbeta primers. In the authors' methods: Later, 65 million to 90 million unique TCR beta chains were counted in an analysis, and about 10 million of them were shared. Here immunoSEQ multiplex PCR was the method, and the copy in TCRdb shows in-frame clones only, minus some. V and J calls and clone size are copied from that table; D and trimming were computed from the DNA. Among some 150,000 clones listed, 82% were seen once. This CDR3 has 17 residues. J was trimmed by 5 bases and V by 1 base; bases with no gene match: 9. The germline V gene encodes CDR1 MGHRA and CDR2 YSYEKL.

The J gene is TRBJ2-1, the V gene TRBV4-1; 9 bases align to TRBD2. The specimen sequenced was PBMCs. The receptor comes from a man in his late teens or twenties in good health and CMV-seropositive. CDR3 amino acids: CASSQGFLAGRDNEQFF. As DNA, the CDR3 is TGCGCCAGCAGCCAAGGTTTCCTAGCGGGAAGGGACAATGAGCAGTTCTTC.